This T cell receptor beta chain was identified in a study of T-cell memory formation after mild COVID-19. Overall study context: Largely donor-specific sequence clusters came from a couple of donors. Study results and caveats: The study found contracting CD4+ clones mainly in CM and EM and contracting CD8+ clones in EMRA. Pre-infection memory contained some responding clones, which suggested that cross-reactive memory had joined.

Details on this clonotype: What it recognizes is unknown.

Losses at the gene ends were 4 bases for V and 2 bases for J; bases not matched to a gene: 6. Germline V gives CDR1 ENHRY, CDR2 SYGVKD. This CDR3 has 16 residues. TCR alpha and TCR beta cDNA libraries carrying sample barcodes and UMIs were produced by 5'RACE using constant-segment primers. One entry per CDR3 protein, called by TCRdb with MiXCR from the 5' RACE reads. The sample shows just under 550,000 distinct CDR3 sequences, about a fifth of them seen only once. The TCR comes from an adult woman who had mild COVID-19 (a few samples of this study predate the infection). Cell type and time point are not known. The sequencing sample was made of PBMCs or a T cell subset sorted from them (not recorded which). The rearrangement joins TRBV10-3 to TRBJ2-3, with 10 bases identical to TRBD2. CDR3 bases: TGTGCCATCAGTGTATCAAGCGGGAGGGCCACAGATACGCAGTATTTT. It encodes CAISVSSGRATDTQYF.